This is a list of T cell receptor beta chains from one sample in a study of blood T cell repertoires in COVID-19. Clones were read by immunoSEQ multiplex PCR, and TCRdb kept only the in-frame ones, dropping some. The sample gives some 490,000 clones, 70% to 90% of which show up once; 3.2% is in the top ten. The specimen was peripheral blood. These receptors all come from a human donor in a cohort sampled during active COVID-19. CDR3s include the opening cysteine and the closing phenylalanine or tryptophan. A D gene is named only where the DNA matches it firmly. Not all rows give a size; the values are once, few, many and, for expanded clones, a class.

18,.,TRBJ2-6,TRBD1,TRBV10-3,CATAPTGQGGTGANVLTF,TGTGCCACCGCCCCAACGGGACAGGGAGGGACTGGGGCCAACGTCCTGACTTTC
15,once,TRBJ2-5,.,TRBV5-4,CASSLGGSTSETQYF,TGTGCCAGCAGCTTGGGCGGGTCAACCTCAGAGACCCAGTACTTC
19,.,TRBJ2-3,TRBD2,TRBV6-4,CASSVVGTSGGDCTDTQYF,TGTGCCAGCTCGGTCGTAGGGACTAGCGGGGGGGATTGCACAGATACGCAGTATTTT
12,.,TRBJ1-2,.,TRBV15,CATSRDYIRGTF,TGTGCCACCAGCAGAGATTATATCAGGGGAACCTTC
13,.,TRBJ1-5,.,TRBV5-4,CASSEQGDQPQHF,TGTGCCAGCAGCGAGCAAGGGGATCAGCCCCAGCATTTT
16,.,TRBJ2-7,TRBD1,TRBV5-8,CASSLNGQGASYEQYF,TGTGCCAGCAGCTTAAACGGACAGGGGGCGAGCTACGAGCAGTACTTC
17,.,TRBJ2-3,.,TRBV28,CASTTGAGRPGRDTQYF,TGTGCCAGCACCACTGGGGCGGGGAGGCCCGGGCGAGATACGCAGTATTTT
17,.,TRBJ2-2,.,TRBV11-2,CASSPTGVANFHGELFF,TGTGCCAGCAGCCCTACCGGGGTCGCGAACTTCCACGGGGAGCTGTTTTTT
15,.,TRBJ2-7,TRBD1,TRBV30,CAWSAYGTGSYEQYF,TGTGCCTGGAGTGCCTATGGGACAGGGTCCTACGAGCAGTACTTC
14,.,TRBJ2-1,.,TRBV24-1,CATSEPKDGGPTFF,TGTGCCACCAGTGAACCAAAGGACGGCGGGCCAACGTTCTTC